This T cell receptor beta chain was found in a study of T cell responses to AZD1222 COVID-19 vaccine. Notes on the study in general: No repertoire was sampled before or during the peak T cell response, only after it. Spike was spanned by vaccine-associated CD4 TCRs, with dominance at 160-218 and 743-854.

As to this clone: Its antigen is unidentified.

The germline gives CDR1 SNHLY, CDR2 FYNNEI. Trimming cost V 4 bases and J 9 bases, with 13 bases left between them. The CDR3 has 13 residues. Produced via immunoSEQ multiplex PCR; TCRdb's table is partial and in-frame only. The table lists over 60,000 clones, roughly 84% of them singletons. This clonotype was obtained from an adult in good health. The chain uses TRBV2 and TRBJ2-1; D gene unclear. The material sequenced was peripheral blood, taken on day 0 of AZD1222 vaccination. CDR3 sequence reads: CASSGVLVGEQFF. The CDR3 region has the DNA TGTGCCAGCAGTGGGGTCTTGGTGGGTGAGCAGTTCTTC.